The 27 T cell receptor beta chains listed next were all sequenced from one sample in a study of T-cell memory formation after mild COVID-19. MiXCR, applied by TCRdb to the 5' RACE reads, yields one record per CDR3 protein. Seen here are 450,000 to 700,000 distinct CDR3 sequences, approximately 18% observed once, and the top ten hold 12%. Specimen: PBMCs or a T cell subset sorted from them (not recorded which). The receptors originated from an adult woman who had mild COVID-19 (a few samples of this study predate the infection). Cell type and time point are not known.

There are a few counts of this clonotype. DNA of the CDR3: TGCGCCAGCAGCCAAGATAGGAGCGGGGGGGCCGTGGAGGAGACCCAGTACTTC. Its translation: CASSQDRSGGAVEETQYF. V usage is TRBV4-1 and J usage is TRBJ2-5, with 10 bases identical to TRBD2. V was clipped by 0 bases and J by 5 bases; unmatched bases: 12. This CDR3 contains 18 residues. Germline V gene lookup returns CDR1 MGHRA and CDR2 YSYEKL.

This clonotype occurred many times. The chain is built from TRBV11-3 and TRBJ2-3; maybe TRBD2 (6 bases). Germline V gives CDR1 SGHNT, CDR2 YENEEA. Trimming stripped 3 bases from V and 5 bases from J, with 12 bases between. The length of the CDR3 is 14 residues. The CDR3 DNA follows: TGTGCCAGCAGCTTCGTCGGGAGTGTAGATACGCAGTATTTT. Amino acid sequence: CASSFVGSVDTQYF.

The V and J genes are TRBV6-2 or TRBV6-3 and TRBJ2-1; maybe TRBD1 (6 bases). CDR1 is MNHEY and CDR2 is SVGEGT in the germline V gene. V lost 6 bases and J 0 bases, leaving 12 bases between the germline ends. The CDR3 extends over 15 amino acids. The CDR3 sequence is CASSTLTGSYNEQFF. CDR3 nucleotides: TGTGCCAGCAGCACCCTGACAGGCTCCTACAATGAGCAGTTCTTC.

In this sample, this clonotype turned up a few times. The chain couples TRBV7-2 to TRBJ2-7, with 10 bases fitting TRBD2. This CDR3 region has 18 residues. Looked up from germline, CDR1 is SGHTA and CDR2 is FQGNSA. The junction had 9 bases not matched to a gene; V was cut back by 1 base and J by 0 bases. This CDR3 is CASSLVTSGITRSYEQYF. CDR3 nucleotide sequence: TGTGCCAGCAGCTTAGTTACTAGCGGGATAACACGCTCCTACGAGCAGTACTTC.

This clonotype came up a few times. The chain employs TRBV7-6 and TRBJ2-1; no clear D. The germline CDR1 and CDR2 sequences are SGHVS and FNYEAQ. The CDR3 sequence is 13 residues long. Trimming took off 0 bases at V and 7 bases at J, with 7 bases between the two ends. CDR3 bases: TGTGCCAGCAGCTTAGCTGCGGAAAATGAGCAGTTCTTC. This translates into CASSLAAENEQFF. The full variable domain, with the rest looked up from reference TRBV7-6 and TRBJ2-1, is GAGVSQSPRYKVTKRGQDVALRCDPISGHVSLYWYRQALGQGPEFLTYFNYEAQQDKSGLPNDRFSAERPEGSISTLTIQRTEQRDSAMYRCASSLAAENEQFFGPGTRLTVL.

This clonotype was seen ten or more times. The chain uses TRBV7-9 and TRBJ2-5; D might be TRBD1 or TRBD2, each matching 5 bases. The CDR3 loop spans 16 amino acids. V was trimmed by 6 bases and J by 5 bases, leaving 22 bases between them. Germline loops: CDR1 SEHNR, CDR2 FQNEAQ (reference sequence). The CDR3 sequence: CASRPTFSREWETQYF. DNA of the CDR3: TGTGCCAGCAGGCCAACCTTTTCCAGGGAGTGGGAGACCCAGTACTTC.

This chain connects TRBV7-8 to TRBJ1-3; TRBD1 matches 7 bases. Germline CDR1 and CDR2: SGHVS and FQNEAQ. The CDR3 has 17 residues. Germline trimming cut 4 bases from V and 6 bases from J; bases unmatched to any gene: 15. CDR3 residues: CASSSRADRATKNTIYF. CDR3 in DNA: TGTGCCAGCAGCTCGAGGGCCGACAGGGCGACGAAAAACACCATATATTTT.

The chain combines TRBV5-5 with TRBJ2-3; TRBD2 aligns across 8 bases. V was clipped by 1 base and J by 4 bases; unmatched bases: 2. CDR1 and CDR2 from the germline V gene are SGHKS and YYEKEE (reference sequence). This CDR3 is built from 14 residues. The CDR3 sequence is CASSLREGPDTQYF. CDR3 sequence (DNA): TGTGCCAGCAGCTTGCGGGAGGGCCCAGATACGCAGTATTTT.

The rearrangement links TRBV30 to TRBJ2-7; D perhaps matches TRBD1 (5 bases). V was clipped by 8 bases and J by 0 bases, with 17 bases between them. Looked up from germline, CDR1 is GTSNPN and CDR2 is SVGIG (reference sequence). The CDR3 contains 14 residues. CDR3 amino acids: CAVSEARGSYEQYF. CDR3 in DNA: TGTGCCGTCAGCGAGGCAAGGGGCTCCTACGAGCAGTACTTC.

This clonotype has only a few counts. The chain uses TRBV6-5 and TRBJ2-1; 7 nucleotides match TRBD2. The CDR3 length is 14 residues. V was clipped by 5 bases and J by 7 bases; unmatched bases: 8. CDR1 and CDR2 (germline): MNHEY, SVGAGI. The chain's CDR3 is CASSGRAKVNEQFF. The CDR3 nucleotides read TGTGCCAGCAGTGGGAGGGCCAAGGTTAATGAGCAGTTCTTC.

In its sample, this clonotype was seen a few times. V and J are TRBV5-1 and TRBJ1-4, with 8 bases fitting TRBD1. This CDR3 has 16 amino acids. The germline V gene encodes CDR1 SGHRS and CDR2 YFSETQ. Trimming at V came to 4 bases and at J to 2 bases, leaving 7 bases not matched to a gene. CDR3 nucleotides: TGCGCCAGCAGCCGACAGGGGATTGGGACTAATGAAAAACTGTTTTTT. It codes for CASSRQGIGTNEKLFF. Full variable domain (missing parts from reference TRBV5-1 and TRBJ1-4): KAGVTQTPRYLIKTRGQQVTLSCSPISGHRSVSWYQQTPGQGLQFLFEYFSETQRNKGNFPGRFSGRQFSNSRSEMNVSTLELGDSALYLCASSRQGIGTNEKLFFGSGTQLSVL.

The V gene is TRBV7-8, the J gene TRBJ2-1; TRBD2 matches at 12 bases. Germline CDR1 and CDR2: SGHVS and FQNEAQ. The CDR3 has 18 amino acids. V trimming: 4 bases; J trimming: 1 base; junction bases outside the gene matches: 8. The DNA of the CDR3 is TGTGCCAGCAGCTCCGCGTCGCTAGCGGGAGGGTCCTACAATGAGCAGTTCTTC. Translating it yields CASSSASLAGGSYNEQFF.

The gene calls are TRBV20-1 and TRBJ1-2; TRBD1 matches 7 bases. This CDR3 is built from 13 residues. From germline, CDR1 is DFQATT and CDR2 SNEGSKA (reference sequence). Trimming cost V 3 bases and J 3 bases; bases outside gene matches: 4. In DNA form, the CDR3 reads TGCAGTGCTAGTCACGGGACAGACTATGGCTACACCTTC. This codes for CSASHGTDYGYTF.

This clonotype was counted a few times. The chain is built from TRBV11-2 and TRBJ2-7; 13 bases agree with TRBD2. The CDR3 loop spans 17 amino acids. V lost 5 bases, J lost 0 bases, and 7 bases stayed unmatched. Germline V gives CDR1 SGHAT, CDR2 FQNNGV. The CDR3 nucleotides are TGTGCCAGCAGCCAGGGACTAGCGGGAACAAGCTCCTACGAGCAGTACTTC. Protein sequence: CASSQGLAGTSSYEQYF.

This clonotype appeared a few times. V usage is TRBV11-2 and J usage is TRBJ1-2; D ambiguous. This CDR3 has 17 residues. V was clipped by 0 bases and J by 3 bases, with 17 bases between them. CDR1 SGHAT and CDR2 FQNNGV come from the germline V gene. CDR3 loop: CASSLDPGGRGDYGYTF. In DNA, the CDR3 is TGTGCCAGCAGCTTAGATCCCGGAGGCCGGGGTGACTATGGCTACACCTTC.

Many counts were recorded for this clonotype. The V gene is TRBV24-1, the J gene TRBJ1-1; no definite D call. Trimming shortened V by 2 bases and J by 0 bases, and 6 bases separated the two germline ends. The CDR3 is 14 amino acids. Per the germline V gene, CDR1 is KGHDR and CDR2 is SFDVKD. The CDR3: CATSDSGMNTEAFF. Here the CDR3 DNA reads TGTGCCACCAGTGATTCTGGAATGAACACTGAAGCTTTCTTT.

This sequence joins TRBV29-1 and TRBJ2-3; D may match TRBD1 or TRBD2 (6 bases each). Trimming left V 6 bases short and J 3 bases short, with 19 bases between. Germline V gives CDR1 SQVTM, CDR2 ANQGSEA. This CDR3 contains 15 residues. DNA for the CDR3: TGCAGCGTGGGGGCAGGCAGGGAGGAGACAGATACGCAGTATTTT. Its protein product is CSVGAGREETDTQYF.

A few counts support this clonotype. CDR3 loop: CASSVATGYNSPLHF. The DNA of the CDR3 is TGTGCCAGCAGCGTAGCTACAGGATATAATTCACCCCTCCACTTT. The V gene is TRBV9, the J gene TRBJ1-6; D perhaps matches TRBD1 (5 bases). V dropped 0 bases and J dropped 4 bases, with 8 bases sitting between them. The CDR3 runs 15 residues. Germline V gene lookup returns CDR1 SGDLS and CDR2 YYNGEE.

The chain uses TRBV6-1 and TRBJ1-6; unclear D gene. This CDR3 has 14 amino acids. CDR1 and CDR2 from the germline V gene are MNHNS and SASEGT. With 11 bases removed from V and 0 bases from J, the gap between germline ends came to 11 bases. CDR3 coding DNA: TGTGCCGCCTGTCGAGGCTCCTATAATTCACCCCTCCACTTT. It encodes CAACRGSYNSPLHF.

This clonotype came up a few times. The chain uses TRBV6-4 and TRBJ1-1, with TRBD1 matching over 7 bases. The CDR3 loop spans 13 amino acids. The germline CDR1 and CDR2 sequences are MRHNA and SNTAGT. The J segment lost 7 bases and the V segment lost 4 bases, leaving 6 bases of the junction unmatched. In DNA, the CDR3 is TGTGCCAGCAGTGGAAACCGGGACAGTGAAGCTTTCTTT. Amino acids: CASSGNRDSEAFF.

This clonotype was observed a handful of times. Here the CDR3 DNA reads TGCGCCAGCAGCTTTCCGACAGCCATGAACACTGAAGCTTTCTTT. Its protein is CASSFPTAMNTEAFF. The chain links TRBV5-1 to TRBJ1-1; D might be TRBD1 (5 bases). The CDR3 has 15 amino acids. V lost 2 bases and J 0 bases, leaving 11 bases between the germline ends. Germline V CDR1 and CDR2: SGHRS, YFSETQ.

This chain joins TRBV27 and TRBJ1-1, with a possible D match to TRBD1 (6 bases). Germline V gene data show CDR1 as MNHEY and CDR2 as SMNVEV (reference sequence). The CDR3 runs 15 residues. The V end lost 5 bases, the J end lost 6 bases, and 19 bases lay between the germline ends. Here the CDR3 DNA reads TGTGCCAGCAGTCTTCTTGGGGAGGGGGGGGCTGAAGCTTTCTTT. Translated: CASSLLGEGGAEAFF.

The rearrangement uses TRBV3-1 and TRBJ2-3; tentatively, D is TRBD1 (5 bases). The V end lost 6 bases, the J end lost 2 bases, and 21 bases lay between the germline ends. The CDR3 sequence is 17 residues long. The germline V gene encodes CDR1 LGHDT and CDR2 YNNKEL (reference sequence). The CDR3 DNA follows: TGTGCCAGCAGACTCAAGGCGAGACAGAAGAACACAGATACGCAGTATTTT. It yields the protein CASRLKARQKNTDTQYF.

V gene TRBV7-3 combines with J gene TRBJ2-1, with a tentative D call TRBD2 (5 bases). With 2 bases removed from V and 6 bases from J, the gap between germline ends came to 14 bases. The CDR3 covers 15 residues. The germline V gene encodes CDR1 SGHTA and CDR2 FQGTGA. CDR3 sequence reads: CASSLALAIANEQFF. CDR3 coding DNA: TGTGCCAGCAGCTTAGCCCTAGCTATCGCCAATGAGCAGTTCTTC. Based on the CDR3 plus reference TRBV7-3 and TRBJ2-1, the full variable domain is GAGVSQTPSNKVTEKGKYVELRCDPISGHTALYWYRQSLGQGPEFLIYFQGTGAADDSGLPNDRFFAVRPEGSVSTLKIQRTERGDSAVYLCASSLALAIANEQFFGPGTRLTVL.

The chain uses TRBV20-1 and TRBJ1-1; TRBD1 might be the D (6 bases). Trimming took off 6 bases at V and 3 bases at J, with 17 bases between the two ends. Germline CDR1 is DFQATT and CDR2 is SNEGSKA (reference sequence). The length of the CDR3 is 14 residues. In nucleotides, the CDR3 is TGCAGTGCCCTGATTGGAGGGGGGGACACTGAAGCTTTCTTT. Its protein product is CSALIGGGDTEAFF.

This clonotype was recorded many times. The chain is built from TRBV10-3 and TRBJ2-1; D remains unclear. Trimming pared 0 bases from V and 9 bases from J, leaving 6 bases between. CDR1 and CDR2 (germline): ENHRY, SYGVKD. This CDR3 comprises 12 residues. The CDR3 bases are TGTGCCATCAGTGAGTCGCTCTCTGAGCAGTTCTTC. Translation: CAISESLSEQFF.

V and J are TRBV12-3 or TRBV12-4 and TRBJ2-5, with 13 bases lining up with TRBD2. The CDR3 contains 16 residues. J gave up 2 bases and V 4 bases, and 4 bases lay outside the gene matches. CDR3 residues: CASSSPGLAGQETQYF. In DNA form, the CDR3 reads TGTGCCAGCAGTTCCCCGGGACTAGCGGGGCAAGAGACCCAGTACTTC.